A selection of T cell receptor beta chains follows, all from one sample in a study of cytomegalovirus exposure and HLA in healthy donors. Profiling relied on immunoSEQ multiplex PCR, and the TCRdb table lists in-frame clones only, not all of them. This sample has 46,000 or so clones, with about 64% found just once. The specimen was PBMCs. Receptors originate from a man in his 60s in good health and CMV-seropositive. CDR3s include the opening cysteine and the closing phenylalanine or tryptophan. A D gene is named only where the DNA matches it firmly. Not all rows give a size; the values are once, few, many and, for expanded clones, a class.

clone size	V gene	D gene	J gene	CDR3 DNA	CDR3 protein
NA	TRBV7-2	NA	TRBJ2-5	TGTGCCAGCAGCTCCCCGGGACAACAAGAGACCCAGTACTTC	CASSSPGQQETQYF
NA	TRBV7-9	TRBD2	TRBJ2-1	TGTGCCAGCAGGAAAGAGACTAGCGGGGACAATGAGCAGTTCTTC	CASRKETSGDNEQFF
NA	TRBV5-1	NA	TRBJ1-4	TGCGCCAGCAGAAGTGGCGGAACTAATGAAAAACTGTTTTTT	CASRSGGTNEKLFF
NA	TRBV15	NA	TRBJ1-5	TGTGCCACCAGCAGGGGAGCTCAGCCCCAGCATTTT	CATSRGAQPQHF
NA	TRBV27	TRBD1	TRBJ2-7	TGTGCCAGCAGTTTATTGGGACAGGGATACGAGCAGTACTTC	CASSLLGQGYEQYF
NA	TRBV29-1	NA	TRBJ1-4	TGCAGCGTTGAACAGGATAATGAAAAACTGTTTTTT	CSVEQDNEKLFF
NA	TRBV5-4	NA	TRBJ1-1	TGTGCCAGCAGCTTGGATTCACAGAACACTGAAGCTTTCTTT	CASSLDSQNTEAFF
NA	TRBV30	TRBD2	TRBJ2-1	TGTGCCTGGGGGACAATGTGGACTAGCGGTCAGGGGGATGAGCAGTTCTTC	CAWGTMWTSGQGDEQFF
few	TRBV4-3	NA	TRBJ1-4	TGCGCCAGCAGCCAAGTTCGGGGGACAACTAATGAAAAACTGTTTTTT	CASSQVRGTTNEKLFF
NA	TRBV5-1	NA	TRBJ2-7	TGCGCCAGCAGCTGGTTCCTTGGGACAAGTTACGAGCAGTACTTC	CASSWFLGTSYEQYF
NA	TRBV4-1	NA	TRBJ1-5	TGCGCCAGCAGCCAAGGCTATGTGTCGCTCGGCAATCAGCCCCAGCATTTT	CASSQGYVSLGNQPQHF
NA	TRBV7-2	NA	TRBJ2-5	TGTGCCAGCAGCTCGGGACTCGGGCAAGAGACCCAGTACTTC	CASSSGLGQETQYF
NA	TRBV18	NA	TRBJ2-3	TGTGCCAGCTCCCTATACGCCGCGGCTAGCACAGATACGCAGTATTTT	CASSLYAAASTDTQYF
NA	TRBV6-5	TRBD1	TRBJ2-3	TGTGCCAGCAGTTACTCCGGGACAGGGTACCTGGATACGCAGTATTTT	CASSYSGTGYLDTQYF
NA	TRBV19	NA	TRBJ2-4	TGTGCCAGTAGTTGGCAGGGTGCCAGGGGTCTTCAGTACTTC	CASSWQGARGLQYF
NA	TRBV7-9	TRBD2	TRBJ2-5	TGTGCCAGCAGCCAACTAGCGGGAGGCCGACAAGAGACCCAGTACTTC	CASSQLAGGRQETQYF
medium-sized	TRBV28	TRBD1	TRBJ1-2	TGTGCCAGCAGTAATAAACCAGGGGGAGACGGCTACACCTTC	CASSNKPGGDGYTF
NA	TRBV6-1	NA	TRBJ2-1	TGTGCCAGCAGCGAACTAGGTGGGAATGAGCAGTTCTTC	CASSELGGNEQFF
NA	TRBV7-6	NA	TRBJ2-2	TGTGCCAGCAGCGCCTCGCCTAGTCGGGGGGAGCTGTTTTTT	CASSASPSRGELFF
once	TRBV11-2	TRBD2	TRBJ2-5	TGTGCCAGCAGCAGGGGGATTAGCGGGAGAACCACGAAGGAGACCCAGTACTTC	CASSRGISGRTTKETQYF
few	TRBV30	TRBD1	TRBJ1-2	TGTGCCTGGAGTCTCGACAGGGTTCGGCGTGGCTACACCTTC	CAWSLDRVRRGYTF
NA	TRBV27	TRBD1	TRBJ1-2	TGTGCCAGCGGCCCACAGGGGGTACATGGCTACACCTTC	CASGPQGVHGYTF
few	TRBV6-5	NA	TRBJ1-6	TGTGCCAGCAGACCCGGGAACAGGGCCTATTCACCCCTCCACTTT	CASRPGNRAYSPLHF
once	TRBV27	TRBD1	TRBJ1-5	TGTGCCAGTTTCCGGGACAGGGATAGCAATCAGCCCCAGCATTTT	CASFRDRDSNQPQHF
once	TRBV2	TRBD2	TRBJ2-1	TGTGCCAGCAGCATCTCTAGCGGGAGAACTGAGCAGTTCTTC	CASSISSGRTEQFF
NA	TRBV28	NA	TRBJ2-5	TGTGCCAGCAGTTCCTTACAGGGCCAGAAGGAGACCCAGTACTTC	CASSSLQGQKETQYF
NA	TRBV11-2	TRBD1	TRBJ2-3	TGTGCCAGCAGCTCCTACAGGGGGCGGGCAGATACGCAGTATTTT	CASSSYRGRADTQYF
NA	TRBV7-9	NA	TRBJ2-7	TGTGCCAGCAGCCAACGGACATACGAGCAGTACTTC	CASSQRTYEQYF
NA	TRBV19	NA	TRBJ1-1	TGTGCCAGTAGTATAGATCTATGGGGCAGTACCGTGAACACTGAAGCTTTCTTT	CASSIDLWGSTVNTEAFF
NA	TRBV7-9	NA	TRBJ2-7	TGTGCCAGCAGCCGGGGGGCCTCCTACGAGCAGTACTTC	CASSRGASYEQYF
NA	TRBV2	NA	TRBJ2-1	TGTGCCAGCAGTGAAGGGACTTACAATGAGCAGTTCTTC	CASSEGTYNEQFF
NA	TRBV30	TRBD1	TRBJ1-5	TGTGCCTGGAGTGGCCGTTCCTGGGACAGCCGGGGTGGCAATCAGCCCCAGCATTTT	CAWSGRSWDSRGGNQPQHF
NA	TRBV7-9	TRBD2	TRBJ2-3	TGTGCCAGCAGCACCTACCTGACTAGCGGGAGGCCAGATACGCAGTATTTT	CASSTYLTSGRPDTQYF
NA	TRBV6-5	TRBD2	TRBJ2-5	TGTGCCAGCAGTCCTTTGGGACTATCTGAAGAGACCCAGTACTTC	CASSPLGLSEETQYF
once	TRBV7-2	NA	TRBJ2-5	TGTGCCAGCAGCTTAGCATTGCGGGTTCAAGAGACCCAGTACTTC	CASSLALRVQETQYF
few	TRBV6-4	TRBD2	TRBJ2-1	TGTGCCAGCAGTGTGGGGACTAGCGGGAGTAATGAGCAGTTCTTC	CASSVGTSGSNEQFF
once	TRBV7-2	TRBD2	TRBJ2-3	TGTGCCAGCAGCTTAGGGGCTAGCGGGATTATCACAGATACGCAGTATTTT	CASSLGASGIITDTQYF
NA	TRBV5-1	TRBD2	TRBJ2-5	TGCGCCAGCAGCACTAGCGGGAGACCCCAAGAGACCCAGTACTTC	CASSTSGRPQETQYF
NA	TRBV6-6	TRBD1	TRBJ2-7	TGTGCCAGCAGGCGGGGGCAGGGACAGGGGCGTTACGAGCAGTACTTC	CASRRGQGQGRYEQYF
NA	TRBV5-6	TRBD1	TRBJ2-5	TGTGCCAGCAGCTGGTCCGGGACAGGGCTTCAAGAGACCCAGTACTTC	CASSWSGTGLQETQYF
medium-sized	TRBV19	NA	TRBJ1-1	TGTGCCAGTAGTATCGAGGGTCTTGAAGCTTTCTTT	CASSIEGLEAFF
few	TRBV2	NA	TRBJ2-3	TGTGCCAGCAGTGACCCGACCGGGACAAACACAGATACGCAGTATTTT	CASSDPTGTNTDTQYF
NA	TRBV2	TRBD2	TRBJ2-2	TGTGCCAGCATGGTTACCGGGAGGGCGAACACCGGGGAGCTGTTTTTT	CASMVTGRANTGELFF
few	TRBV7-3	TRBD2	TRBJ2-1	TGTGCCAGCAGCTCAGGACTAGCGGGAGCGGGATACAATGAGCAGTTCTTC	CASSSGLAGAGYNEQFF
NA	TRBV27	TRBD2	TRBJ2-2	TGTGCCAGCAGTCCCCGGACTAGCGGGAACGTTAACACCGGGGAGCTGTTTTTT	CASSPRTSGNVNTGELFF
NA	TRBV9	TRBD1	TRBJ1-2	TGTGCCAGCAGCGTAGGTCGACAGGGGGCCTATGGCTACACCTTC	CASSVGRQGAYGYTF
NA	TRBV5-6	TRBD1	TRBJ1-2	TGTGCCAGCAGCAGCCAGGACAGGGCGCATGGCTACACCTTC	CASSSQDRAHGYTF
NA	TRBV9	TRBD2	TRBJ2-1	TGTGCCAGCAGCCCTCTGGGAGGGAATGAGCAGTTCTTC	CASSPLGGNEQFF
NA	TRBV6-1	NA	TRBJ1-2	TGTGCCAGCAGTGGCCTTAAGGGGACTCCCCATCGAGGTGGCTACACCTTC	CASSGLKGTPHRGGYTF
once	TRBV7-9	TRBD1	TRBJ2-7	TGTGCCAGCAGCCAACCGGGACAGGGCTCCTACGAGCAGTACTTC	CASSQPGQGSYEQYF
NA	TRBV10-2	NA	TRBJ2-2	TGCGCCAGCAGTGATGTGGGAGCGGGCACCGGGGAGCTGTTTTTT	CASSDVGAGTGELFF
NA	TRBV18	NA	TRBJ1-5	TGTGCCAGCTCGCCAAACCCGCCGGGACATCCTAATCAGCCCCAGCATTTT	CASSPNPPGHPNQPQHF
NA	TRBV5-1	TRBD1	TRBJ1-1	TGCGCCAGCAGCTTAGGGGGCGGTACCACTGAAGCTTTCTTT	CASSLGGGTTEAFF
NA	TRBV19	NA	TRBJ1-1	TGTGCCAGTAGAGGGGACACTGGGGCTAATCGTGACGTGAACACTGAAGCTTTCTTT	CASRGDTGANRDVNTEAFF
NA	TRBV1	NA	TRBJ2-7	TGCACCCTCTCTAGCGGGAGTCTCCACTACGAGCAGTACTTC	CTLSSGSLHYEQYF